These T cell receptor beta chains were read from a single sample in a study of blood T cells in healthy people across ages. TCRdb reanalysed the 5' RACE reads using MiXCR and keeps one entry per CDR3 protein. The sample shows 780,000 or so distinct CDR3 sequences, roughly 50% of them seen only once. Material for sequencing was blood. These receptors were collected from a man aged 35 to 55 in good health. Each CDR3 is given with its conserved first and last residue. A D gene is named only where the DNA matches it firmly. The size entry is marked missing in some rows and otherwise reads once, few, many or a size class.

V	D	J	size	DNA	CDR3
TRBV29-1	NA	TRBJ2-7	NA	TGCAGCGTTGTGGACACCTACTACGAGCAGTACTTC	CSVVDTYYEQYF
TRBV28	NA	TRBJ2-4	few	TGTGCCAGCAGTTCCCCCTCGATAGCCAAAAACATTCAGTACTTC	CASSSPSIAKNIQYF
TRBV9	NA	TRBJ1-2	NA	TGTGCCAGCAGCGTAGCTAAGGCGGGGTCAGGGATGGATGGCTACACCTTC	CASSVAKAGSGMDGYTF
TRBV5-1	NA	TRBJ2-3	NA	TGCGCCAGCAGCGTAGCCGAGGGGCTCTTCATGGCCGGCACAGATACGCAGTATTTT	CASSVAEGLFMAGTDTQYF
TRBV27	NA	TRBJ2-7	few	TGTGCCAGCAGTCACAGGGCCCCCTACGAGCAGTACTTC	CASSHRAPYEQYF
TRBV20-1	NA	TRBJ2-1	NA	TGCAGTGCCGGCGGTCTAGGGAATGAGCAGTTCTTC	CSAGGLGNEQFF
TRBV7-2	NA	TRBJ1-2	NA	TGTGCCAGCAGCTTTGTGTCCCAGGGCCGTTGGTATGACTACACCTTC	CASSFVSQGRWYDYTF
TRBV6-5	TRBD1	TRBJ2-1	NA	TGTGCCAGCGGGACAGCTCCTTACAATGAGCAGTTCTTC	CASGTAPYNEQFF
TRBV5-4	NA	TRBJ2-3	NA	TGTGCCAGCAGGGGGGCTTCAGATACGCAGTATTTT	CASRGASDTQYF
TRBV20-1	TRBD1	TRBJ2-4	few	TGCAGTGCTAGCGGGGACAGGGGATACATTCAGTACTTC	CSASGDRGYIQYF
TRBV7-2	TRBD1	TRBJ2-1	once	TGTGCCAGCAGCTTCGACCCCGGGACAGGGAGGGATGAGCAGTTCTTC	CASSFDPGTGRDEQFF
TRBV7-2	TRBD2	TRBJ2-1	NA	TGTGCCAGCAGCCAGGTCGGGGGGGTGCAAGAGACCCAGTTCTTC	CASSQVGGVQETQFF
TRBV28	NA	TRBJ2-5	NA	TGTGCCAGCAGTTCGACAGAAGAGACCCAGTACTTC	CASSSTEETQYF
TRBV9	TRBD1	TRBJ1-6	NA	TGTGCCAGCAGCCCCACAGGGGACAATTCACCCCTCCACTTT	CASSPTGDNSPLHF
TRBV2	TRBD1	TRBJ2-4	few	TGTGCCAGCAGGAACAGGGCCTCAGGGGGAAACATTCAGTACTTC	CASRNRASGGNIQYF
TRBV21-1	NA	TRBJ1-4	NA	TGTGCCAGCAGCGGAAAACTGTTTTTT	CASSGKLFF
TRBV4-2	TRBD1	TRBJ2-6	few	TGTGCCAGCAGCCTCCTTCCGCCGGGACAGGGCTCTGGGGCCAACGTCCTGACTTTC	CASSLLPPGQGSGANVLTF
TRBV21-1	NA	TRBJ2-1	once	TGTGCCAGCAGCAGGCTGCCTAGCGGGGACTACAATGAGCAGTTCTTC	CASSRLPSGDYNEQFF
TRBV6-4	NA	TRBJ2-6	many	TGTGCCAGCAGCGACGAGTCTGGGGCCAACGTCCTGACTTTC	CASSDESGANVLTF
TRBV12-3/TRBV12-4	NA	TRBJ2-1	NA	TGTGCCAGCAGTCCCGGGAGGGACAGGGTCTACAATGAGCAGTTCTTC	CASSPGRDRVYNEQFF
TRBV20-1	TRBD1	TRBJ1-6	NA	TGCAGTGCTAAAAAGTTGACACGGACAGGGGGCCATAATTCACCCCTCCACTTT	CSAKKLTRTGGHNSPLHF
TRBV20-1	NA	TRBJ2-2	NA	TGCAGTGCTGCTCCTCTACTGTTGGCGAACACCGGGGAGCTGTTTTTT	CSAAPLLLANTGELFF
TRBV5-1	TRBD1	TRBJ1-2	NA	TGCGCCAGCAGCCAGACAGGGGACCCAACTGATGGCTACACCTTC	CASSQTGDPTDGYTF
TRBV20-1	NA	TRBJ2-3	NA	TGCAGTGCTAGTTTTGAGCGGGTTAGCACAGATACGCAGTATTTT	CSASFERVSTDTQYF
TRBV27	NA	TRBJ2-7	NA	TGTGCCAGCAGGCTCTCGGGCTTCAAGCCGTCCCAGTACTTC	CASRLSGFKPSQYF
TRBV4-2	TRBD1	TRBJ1-2	NA	TGTGCCAGCAGACCGGGGACAGGGGGCGACTCTCCCTATGGCTACACCTTC	CASRPGTGGDSPYGYTF
TRBV2	NA	TRBJ1-5	once	TGTGCCAGCAGTGGACAGACTTATCAGCCCCAGCATTTT	CASSGQTYQPQHF
TRBV2	TRBD1	TRBJ2-1	NA	TGTGCCAGCAGTGAAGAGGGGACAGGGTTCGGCAATGAGCAGTTCTTC	CASSEEGTGFGNEQFF
TRBV29-1	NA	TRBJ1-5	few	TGCAGCGTCGGGCCGAGTACCCAGGGGCCCCAGCATTTT	CSVGPSTQGPQHF
TRBV7-9	NA	TRBJ1-1	NA	TGTGCCACTCCAAAGGTGGGGGCAGTTGGCACTGAAGCTTTCTTT	CATPKVGAVGTEAFF
TRBV5-5	TRBD1	TRBJ1-2	NA	TGTGCCAGCAGCTTGGGGCAGGGGGAGGTCTATGGCTACACCTTC	CASSLGQGEVYGYTF
TRBV20-1	NA	TRBJ1-5	NA	TGCAGTGCTAGAGACATGGATCAGCCCCAGCATTTT	CSARDMDQPQHF
TRBV11-3	NA	TRBJ2-5	once	TGTGCCATTCGGGGCAGGGGGGACCAAGAGACCCAGTACTTC	CAIRGRGDQETQYF
TRBV29-1	TRBD1	TRBJ2-7	NA	TGCAGCGTTGGGGACCGGACAGGGTATAGTAGGCGGCAGTACTTC	CSVGDRTGYSRRQYF
TRBV4-1	TRBD2	TRBJ2-7	few	TGCGCCAGCAGCCAAGAGGACCCCGGGACTACGACCTACAATGAGCAGTACTTC	CASSQEDPGTTTYNEQYF
TRBV6-5	TRBD1	TRBJ2-1	few	TGTGCCAGCAGTTCACCGGACAGGCTGAATGAGCAGTTCTTC	CASSSPDRLNEQFF
TRBV29-1	NA	TRBJ2-5	NA	TGCAGCGCCTCGACGGCAGGAGGCTACAATGAACAGTACTTC	CSASTAGGYNEQYF
TRBV7-9	NA	TRBJ2-5	NA	TGTGCCAGCGGCATTACCCGAAGCCCCGGACAGGGAGGGGAGACCCAGTACTTC	CASGITRSPGQGGETQYF
TRBV25-1	NA	TRBJ1-2	NA	TGTGCCAGCAGTGAACGGGGCCAGGCCTATGGCTACACCTTC	CASSERGQAYGYTF
TRBV6-2/TRBV6-3	NA	TRBJ2-7	NA	TGTGCCGGCAGTTACTCGAACGGCTACGAGCAGTACTTC	CAGSYSNGYEQYF
TRBV20-1	TRBD1	TRBJ2-7	NA	TGCAGTGCTAGAGACCGGCGAGACCGGACAGGGCAAGCCTACGAGCAGTACTTC	CSARDRRDRTGQAYEQYF
TRBV7-3	TRBD1	TRBJ2-5	NA	TGTGCCAGCAGCCTCCGGACAGGGGTCCGGGAGACCCAGTACTTC	CASSLRTGVRETQYF
TRBV20-1	TRBD1	TRBJ1-2	NA	TGCAGTGCTAGTACTCAGGGGGCGAGTATAAACTATGGCTACACCTTC	CSASTQGASINYGYTF
TRBV6-2/TRBV6-3	TRBD2	TRBJ2-1	NA	TGTGCCAGCAGATGGGTAGGGACGGGAGGGAATGAGCAGTTCTTC	CASRWVGTGGNEQFF
TRBV12-3/TRBV12-4	NA	TRBJ2-5	many	TGTGCCAGCAGCACCAACAGGGAGACCCAGTACTTC	CASSTNRETQYF
TRBV21-1	NA	TRBJ1-1	NA	TGTGCCATCGGGACAGGGGGCAAGAACACTGAAGCTTTCTTT	CAIGTGGKNTEAFF
TRBV12-3/TRBV12-4	TRBD2	TRBJ2-3	few	TGTGCCAGCAGTTGGGCGGGGGGGTCTCCAGATACGCAGTATTTT	CASSWAGGSPDTQYF
TRBV6-1	NA	TRBJ1-2	once	TGTGCCAACCGGGGGTTTAGTGGATATGGCTACACCTTC	CANRGFSGYGYTF
TRBV20-1	TRBD1	TRBJ2-5	few	TGCAGTGCTAGAGTGGGACAGCCCCTCAGGGGGACCCAGTACTTC	CSARVGQPLRGTQYF